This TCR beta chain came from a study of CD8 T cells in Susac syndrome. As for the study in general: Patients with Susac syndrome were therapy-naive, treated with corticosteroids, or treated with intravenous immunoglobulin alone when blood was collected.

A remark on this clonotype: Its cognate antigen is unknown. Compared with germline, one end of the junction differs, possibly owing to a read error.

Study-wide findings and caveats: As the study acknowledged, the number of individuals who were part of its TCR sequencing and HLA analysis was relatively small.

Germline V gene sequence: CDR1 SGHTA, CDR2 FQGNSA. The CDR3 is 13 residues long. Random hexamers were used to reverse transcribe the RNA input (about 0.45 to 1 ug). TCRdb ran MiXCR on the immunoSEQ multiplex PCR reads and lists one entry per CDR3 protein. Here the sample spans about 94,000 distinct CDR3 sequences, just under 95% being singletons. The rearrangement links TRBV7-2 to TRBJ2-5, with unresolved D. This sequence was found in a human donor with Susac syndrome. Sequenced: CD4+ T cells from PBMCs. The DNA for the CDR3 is TGTGCCAGCAGCGCCCGACAAGCCGACCACCCTAACTTC. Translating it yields CASSARQADHPNF.